This record covers a single T cell receptor beta chain. What it binds is not known. The data were obtained in a study of cytotoxic CD8 clonotypes in ibrutinib-treated CLL. Looking at the study overall: The average sample held roughly 240,000 productive templates and 85,000 to 100,000 productive rearrangements.

Study-wide points: Sampling times (in sustained-remission versus progressing patients) were not the same. The clonality rise at ibrutinib response reflected private clonotype expansion.

Libraries were prepared by immunoSEQ multiplex PCR; TCRdb keeps only in-frame clonotypes and omits some of them. The sample consists of 45,000 to 70,000 clones, approximately 52% of them appearing once. The TCR comes from a human donor with chronic lymphocytic leukemia. Sequenced here: PBMCs, sampled after 24 months of ibrutinib treatment.

The CDR3, as DNA: TGTGCCAGCAGCGACGAACTAGCCTACGAGCAGTACGTC. This encodes CASSDELAYEQYV. The chain combines TRBV5-4 with TRBJ2-7, with D perhaps matching TRBD2 (5 bases). The CDR3 has 13 amino acids. Germline CDR1 SGHNT, CDR2 YYREEE (reference sequence). The V and J ends lost 4 bases and 2 bases respectively, with 10 bases between them.